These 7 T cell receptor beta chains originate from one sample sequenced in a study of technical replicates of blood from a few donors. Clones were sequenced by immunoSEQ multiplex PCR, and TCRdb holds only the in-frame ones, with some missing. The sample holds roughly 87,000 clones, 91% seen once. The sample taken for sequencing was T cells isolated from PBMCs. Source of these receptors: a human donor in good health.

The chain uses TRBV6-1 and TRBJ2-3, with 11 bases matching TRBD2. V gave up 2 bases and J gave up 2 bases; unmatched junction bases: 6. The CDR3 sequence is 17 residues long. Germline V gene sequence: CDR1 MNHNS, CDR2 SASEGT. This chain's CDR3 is CASSELTSGGTTDTQYF. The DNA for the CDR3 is TGTGCCAGCAGTGAATTAACTAGCGGGGGTACCACAGATACGCAGTATTTT.

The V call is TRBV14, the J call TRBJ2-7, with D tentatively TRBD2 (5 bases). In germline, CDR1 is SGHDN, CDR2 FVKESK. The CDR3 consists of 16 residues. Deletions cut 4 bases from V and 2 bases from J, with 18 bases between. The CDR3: CASSRLAGVPTYEQYF. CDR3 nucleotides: TGTGCCAGCAGCCGCCTCGCCGGGGTCCCTACCTACGAGCAGTACTTC.

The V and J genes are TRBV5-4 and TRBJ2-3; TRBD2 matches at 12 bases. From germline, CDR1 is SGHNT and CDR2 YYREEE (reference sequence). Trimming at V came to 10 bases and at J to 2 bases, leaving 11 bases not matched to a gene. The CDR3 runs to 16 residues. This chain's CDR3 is CAVKIGLAGTTDTQYF. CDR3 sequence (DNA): TGTGCCGTCAAAATAGGACTAGCGGGGACCACAGATACGCAGTATTTT.

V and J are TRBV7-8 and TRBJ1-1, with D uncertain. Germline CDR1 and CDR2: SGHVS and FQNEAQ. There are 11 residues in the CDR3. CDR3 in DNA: TGTATTGAGAAAATGAACACTGAAGCTTTCTTT. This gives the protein CIEKMNTEAFF.

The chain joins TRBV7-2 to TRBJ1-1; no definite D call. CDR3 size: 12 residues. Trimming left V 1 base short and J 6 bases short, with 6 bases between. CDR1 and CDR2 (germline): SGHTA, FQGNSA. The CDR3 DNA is TGTGCCAGCAGCTTAGGAGGCGCTGAAGCTTTCTTT. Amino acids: CASSLGGAEAFF.

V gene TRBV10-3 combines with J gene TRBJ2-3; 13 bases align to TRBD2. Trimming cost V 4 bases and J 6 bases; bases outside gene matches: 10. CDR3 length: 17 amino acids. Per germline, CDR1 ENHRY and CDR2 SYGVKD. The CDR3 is CAISGPGLAGIGDTQYF. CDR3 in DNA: TGTGCCATCAGTGGACCGGGACTAGCGGGAATAGGGGATACGCAGTATTTT.

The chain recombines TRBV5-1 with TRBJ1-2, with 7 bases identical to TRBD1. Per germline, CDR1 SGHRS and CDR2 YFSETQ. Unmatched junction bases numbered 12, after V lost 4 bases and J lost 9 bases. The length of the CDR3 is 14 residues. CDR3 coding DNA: TGCGCCAGCAGCCCCGGACAGGAATCTGTGAGCTACACCTTC. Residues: CASSPGQESVSYTF.